This T cell receptor (beta chain) was recovered during a study of blood T cell repertoires in COVID-19. Turning to the study itself: The samples span acute and convalescent COVID-19 from the United States, Italy and Spain.

The germline V gene encodes CDR1 MNHEY and CDR2 SVGAGI. V trimming: 10 bases; J trimming: 0 bases; junction bases outside the gene matches: 5. There are 15 residues in the CDR3. The authors' processing: Amplification of reference gene primers provided the estimated nucleated cell counts. Repertoires were generated with immunoSEQ multiplex PCR, while TCRdb's copy carries only in-frame clones and drops some. That table supplies the V and J calls and clone size; D and trimming were determined from the DNA. The sample holds some 220,000 clones, 80% seen once. The receptor was derived from a woman in her 70s with acute or convalescent COVID-19. The rearrangement joins TRBV6-5 to TRBJ2-3; 12 bases align to TRBD2. Sequencing used peripheral blood. The CDR3 coding sequence is TGTGCCACGCAGCTAGCGGGGGGGAGCACAGATACGCAGTATTTT. This codes for CATQLAGGSTDTQYF.